Shown below are 4 T cell receptor beta chains from a single sample sequenced in a study of T cell repertoires and Cas9 in healthy adults. Sequencing used immunoSEQ multiplex PCR; TCRdb keeps in-frame clones, though not all of them. The sample has over 12,000 clones, 75% to 90% seen once; the top ten hold approximately 1.5%. The sample was Tregs (CD4+, CD25+, CD127-, CD137-, CD154-) from PBMCs; culture status not recorded. The receptors originated from a human donor in good health.

The chain combines TRBV27 with TRBJ2-7; possible D gene TRBD1, 6 bases. Per germline, CDR1 MNHEY and CDR2 SMNVEV (reference sequence). Deletions cut 6 bases from V and 2 bases from J, with 23 bases between. There are 17 residues in the CDR3. CDR3 protein: CASSPKVRQEGPYEQYF. DNA for the CDR3: TGTGCCAGCAGCCCCAAAGTTCGACAGGAAGGGCCCTACGAGCAGTACTTC.

V and J are TRBV6-1 and TRBJ1-5, with 8 bases matching TRBD1. Trimming at V came to 0 bases and at J to 6 bases, leaving 10 bases not matched to a gene. The CDR3 extends over 17 amino acids. CDR1 is MNHNS and CDR2 is SASEGT in the germline V gene. The CDR3 reads CASSEAALDRVGQPQHF. CDR3 DNA: TGTGCCAGCAGTGAAGCGGCACTGGACAGGGTAGGTCAGCCCCAGCATTTT.

The CDR3 reads CASSPRGAFDTEAFF. The CDR3 DNA reads TGTGCCAGCTCACCACGGGGGGCATTTGACACTGAAGCTTTCTTT. The gene calls are TRBV18 and TRBJ1-1, with D possibly TRBD1 on 6 matching bases. The CDR3 consists of 15 residues. CDR1 and CDR2 (germline): KGHSH, LQKENI. V lost 1 base, J lost 3 bases, and 12 bases lay in between.

The CDR3 DNA reads TGCGCCAGCAGCCAAGTGTCGGGGTCCTCTGGAAACACCATATATTTT. Its translation is CASSQVSGSSGNTIYF. The genes are TRBV4-3 and TRBJ1-3; D is undetermined. V lost 1 base, J lost 0 bases, and 10 bases lay in between. The CDR3 contains 16 residues. CDR1 and CDR2 from the germline V gene are LGHNA and YSLEER.